A single sample gave rise to the 11 T cell receptor beta chains below, sequenced in a study of spatial heterogeneity in lung cancer. MiXCR, applied by TCRdb to the 5' RACE reads, yields one record per CDR3 protein. Among 800 to 950 distinct CDR3 sequences listed, more than 35% were seen once. Time point denoted: sample taken at primary tumor resection. Sequencing used normal lung tissue next to the tumor, obtained at surgery. All receptors derive from a male donor with early-stage non-small cell lung cancer.

Of note for this clonotype: Because the library targeted alpha chains, this beta chain is an off-target read whose size means little. CDR3 sequence reads: CASSPLLDNEGTQYF. The CDR3 DNA reads TGTGCCAGCAGCCCACTATTGGACAACGAAGGGACCCAGTACTTC. V usage is TRBV9 and J usage is TRBJ2-5, with D tentatively TRBD1 (5 bases). This CDR3 region has 15 residues. With 4 bases removed from V and 7 bases from J, the gap between germline ends came to 20 bases. The V gene's germline CDR1 is SGDLS and CDR2 YYNGEE.

This clonotype is large (0.1 to 1%) in the sample. This beta chain is off target for a library built for alpha chains, so its abundance means little. The CDR3 nucleotides are TGTGCCAGCAGTGCGGCTAGCGGGGACTTGGAGCAGTTCTTC. Its protein is CASSAASGDLEQFF. The V gene is TRBV12-3 or TRBV12-4, the J gene TRBJ2-1; TRBD2 aligns across 9 bases. The CDR3 length is 14 residues. J was trimmed by 10 bases and V by 5 bases; bases with no gene match: 9.

Sample share makes this clonotype large. The library was prepared for alpha chains; this beta chain is a stray read, so its frequency means little. The chain recombines TRBV4-3 with TRBJ2-1; the D gene is possibly TRBD2 (6 bases). The CDR3 contains 15 residues. Trimming removed 0 bases at V and 5 bases at J, with 11 bases between. Germline V gene sequence: CDR1 LGHNA, CDR2 YSLEER. This CDR3 is CASSQDGLRHNEQFF. In DNA, the CDR3 is TGCGCCAGCAGCCAAGACGGACTAAGACACAATGAGCAGTTCTTC.

Details on this clonotype: With the library built for alpha chains, this beta chain is off target and its frequency is not meaningful. The chain couples TRBV6-6 to TRBJ2-3; TRBD2 aligns across 8 bases. J gave up 5 bases and V 8 bases, and 6 bases lay outside the gene matches. The germline gives CDR1 MNHNY, CDR2 SVGAGI (reference sequence). The CDR3 sequence is 13 residues long. The CDR3 spells CASFGGAIDTQYF. For the CDR3, the DNA is TGTGCCAGCTTCGGGGGGGCAATAGATACGCAGTATTTT.

This clonotype is large by share. The size of this beta chain means little, since it is a stray read in a library made for alpha chains. The chain carries TRBV20-1 and TRBJ2-1, with 11 bases that match TRBD2. V was clipped by 3 bases and J by 6 bases; unmatched bases: 4. The CDR3 has 14 amino acids. CDR1 and CDR2 (germline): DFQATT, SNEGSKA (reference sequence). The CDR3: CSASVAGGVNEQFF. In nucleotides, the CDR3 is TGCAGTGCTAGCGTAGCGGGAGGGGTCAATGAGCAGTTCTTC.

This clonotype was seen a handful of times. Being off target in a library aimed at alpha chains, this beta chain has a size of little meaning. The chain carries TRBV7-8 and TRBJ2-3, with TRBD2 matching over 7 bases. Trimming cost V 2 bases and J 2 bases; bases outside gene matches: 7. The CDR3 runs 16 residues. Germline V lookup: CDR1 SGHVS, CDR2 FQNEAQ. The CDR3 nucleotides are TGTGCCAGCAGCTTATGGCGGCTAGCGGACACAGATACGCAGTATTTT. As protein: CASSLWRLADTDTQYF.

Ten or more counts support this clonotype. This beta chain was picked up by a library intended for alpha chains and is off target, so its count carries little meaning. The J gene is TRBJ2-2, the V gene TRBV11-2; possible D gene TRBD2, 5 bases. Germline V gives CDR1 SGHAT, CDR2 FQNNGV. The CDR3 runs 17 residues. V lost 5 bases and J 5 bases, leaving 21 bases between the germline ends. The CDR3 reads CASSQKRSRNGTGELFF. For the CDR3, the DNA is TGTGCCAGCAGCCAGAAGCGGTCCCGCAATGGAACCGGGGAGCTGTTTTTT.

This clonotype was detected a few times. Within a library made for alpha chains, this beta chain is off target, and its count is uninformative. The gene calls are TRBV28 and TRBJ2-7; D is perhaps TRBD1 (5 bases). This CDR3 spans 13 amino acids. Trimming removed 2 bases at V and 4 bases at J, with 9 bases between. CDR1 MDHEN and CDR2 SYDVKM come from the germline V gene. The CDR3: CASSLLTAYEQYF. The CDR3 region has the DNA TGTGCCAGCAGTTTACTGACAGCTTACGAGCAGTACTTC.

This clonotype was recorded many times. This beta chain is a stray read from a library made for alpha chains; its abundance is not meaningful. The CDR3 sequence: CASSPDPGETQYF. The CDR3 DNA sequence: TGTGCCAGTAGTCCCGACCCAGGGGAGACCCAGTACTTC. V and J are TRBV19 and TRBJ2-5, with a weak D call TRBD1 (5 bases). Germline CDR1 is LNHDA and CDR2 is SQIVND (reference sequence). V lost 5 bases to trimming and J lost 5 bases, with 12 bases between them. CDR3 length: 13 amino acids. Supplemented by reference TRBV19 and TRBJ2-5, the full variable domain reads DGGITQSPKYLFRKEGQNVTLSCEQNLNHDAMYWYRQDPGQGLRLIYYSQIVNDFQKGDIAEGYSVSREKKESFPLTVTSAQKNPTAFYLCASSPDPGETQYFGPGTRLLVL.

On this clonotype: This beta chain is a stray sequence in a library constructed for alpha chains; its clone size is not meaningful. The rearrangement uses TRBV7-8 and TRBJ2-3; 10 bases fit TRBD2. With 5 bases clipped from V and 0 bases from J, the junction kept 2 bases outside the gene matches. Germline CDR1 is SGHVS and CDR2 is FQNEAQ. There are 15 residues in the CDR3. The CDR3 region has the DNA TGTGCCAGCAGCACACTAGCGGGAAGCACAGATACGCAGTATTTT. Translation: CASSTLAGSTDTQYF.

By proportion, this clonotype is medium-sized. Little can be read into the size of this beta chain, an off-target read in a library designed for alpha chains. The chain uses TRBV30 and TRBJ2-2, with D possibly matching TRBD2 (6 bases). Trimming took off 0 bases at V and 6 bases at J, with 14 bases between the two ends. The CDR3 contains 15 residues. Germline V gene data show CDR1 as GTSNPN and CDR2 as SVGIG (reference sequence). This CDR3 is CAWSVGGSVAGELFF. In DNA form, the CDR3 reads TGTGCCTGGAGTGTCGGGGGATCGGTCGCCGGGGAGCTGTTTTTT.